This T cell receptor (beta chain) originates from a study of identical twins (TCRdb year 2016). A note on the overall study: TCR alpha and beta repertoires from monozygotic twins, unrelated adults of various ages and cord blood were deep-sequenced to test whether fetal clonotypes persist. To rule out contamination, the twin experiments were replicated at different times with different library preparation protocols. General findings and caveats noted by the study authors: Invariant T cells such as MAIT and iNKT could partly confound zero-insertion analyses, though diverse VJ usage argued against this for most clonotypes. Compared with coincidental sharing between unrelated individuals, an excess of low generation-probability sequences was observed among out-of-frame TCR alpha sequences shared between twins. In monozygotic twins, out-of-frame TCR alpha sharing was systematically underestimated by recombination models, although the models agreed with sharing between unrelated individuals. The excess sharing between twins in beta out-of-frame sequences was weaker because fewer shared sequences reduced the signal-to-noise ratio. Because the same donors could not be followed over many years, the conclusions depended on cross-sectional statistical analysis. Abundant cord blood beta clonotypes carried fewer insertions; young adult naive repertoires showed a weaker similar trend, while memory repertoires showed none.

Of note for this clonotype: Its antigen specificity is not known. Base qualities are missing; no much larger clone stands one base away.

Libraries came from 5' RACE. Sequencing was carried out with an Illumina HiSeq 2000. Template switching added a universal primer binding site, and the final cDNA carried a unique molecular identifier that allowed TCR cDNA molecules to be counted accurately. First-strand cDNA for TCR alpha and beta chains was synthesized from specific primers in the conserved constant-segment region. To control for contamination, each cDNA library was double barcoded with a SMART-Mk sample barcode plus Illumina barcodes. Two successive PCR steps introduced TruSeq adapter sequences along with Illumina sample barcodes. The TCR alpha and beta cDNA libraries were sequenced on the Illumina HiSeq platform using custom primers. The original methods were these. MiGEC was used to process raw reads and extract unique molecular identifiers, and MiXCR was used to find CDR3 positions. Recombination models were inferred per individual with the repgenHMM and IGoR tools using an EM algorithm. The analysis of shared clonotypes was done with the tcR package in R, with sharing normalized by the product of cloneset sizes. To study raw recombination without the effects of thymic and clonal selection, out-of-frame nonproductive sequences were analyzed. TCRdb cleaned the public reads at Q25 with fastp, built clones with MiXCR and kept in-frame beta chains. Every distinct CDR3 protein forms one entry, paired with its most common genes and DNA. What appears here as the V and J calls and clone size reflects TCRdb's work, not the paper's. In this sample the table shows under 300,000 distinct CDR3 sequences, more than 9.5% of which occur a single time. Of the sample, roughly 4.2% falls within the top ten clones.

Including the terminal cysteine and phenylalanine, the CDR3 comprises 11 residues. Left in the record is the CDR3 DNA by itself, 33 bases read in frame from the first base. Trimming takes 8 bases from V and 0 bases from J, and the germline ends sit 5 bases apart. Based on the germline V gene, the CDR1 and CDR2 sequences are MDHEN and SYDVKM. All donors were healthy Caucasians. Three pairs of female monozygotic twins, all aged roughly 18 to 29 years, made up the twin cohort. Using Miltenyi CD45RO+ enrichment and human naive T-cell isolation kits, memory (CD45RO+) and naive T cells were isolated from PBMC. This sample also appeared in a second study, on yellow fever vaccine responses in identical twins. As that second study puts it: According to the authors, the vaccine-induced T cell response in identical twins seemed to be partly convergent and partly specific to each individual. The study precisely tracked vaccine-responding T cell clones in identical twins.

The receptor chain draws on TRBV28 and TRBJ2-7; no D segment can be confidently identified. Material: memory (CD45RO+) T cells sorted from blood. Taken with the paper, the label for cell subset or site translates to: CD45RO+ enriched T cells. The sequence was collected from a young woman in good health. The sequence in DNA is TGTGCCAGCTACAGCTCCTACGAGCAGTACTTC. Translated, this gives CASYSSYEQYF.